These T cell receptor beta chains were read from a single sample in a study of immune evolution from preneoplasia to lung adenocarcinoma. Here immunoSEQ multiplex PCR was the method, and the copy in TCRdb shows in-frame clones only, minus some. The sample carries roughly 7,500 clones, 70% to 85% recorded once. Sequences were obtained from FFPE atypical adenomatous hyperplasia tissue from the lung. The receptors were gathered from a donor at least 70 years old with lung adenocarcinoma. Some clones in this sample may be carry-over from other donors' samples. CDR3s include the opening cysteine and the closing phenylalanine or tryptophan. Each record gives: J gene, V gene, CDR3 length, D gene, clone size, CDR3 DNA, CDR3 protein. The D gene is left open where the match is weak. Some rows have no size entry. The others give once, few or many, or a class for an expanded clone.

j_gene: TRBJ2-1
v_gene: TRBV7-8
len: 13
d_gene: TRBD2
abundance: NA
CDR3nt: TGTGCCACCAGCGGGAGGGCCAAGGGTGAGCAGTTCTTC
CDR3aa: CATSGRAKGEQFF

j_gene: TRBJ1-2
v_gene: TRBV2
len: 13
d_gene: NA
abundance: NA
CDR3nt: TGTGCCAGCAGTGCGGCAGCCTACTATGGCTACACCTTC
CDR3aa: CASSAAAYYGYTF

j_gene: TRBJ2-1
v_gene: TRBV18
len: 15
d_gene: NA
abundance: NA
CDR3nt: TGTGCCAGCTCACCGACTAGGGGTGGGCGGGATGAGCAGTTCTTC
CDR3aa: CASSPTRGGRDEQFF

j_gene: TRBJ2-7
v_gene: TRBV29-1
len: 16
d_gene: NA
abundance: NA
CDR3nt: TGCAGCGTGACTGGCAGGGAGGGGGACACAACCTACGAGCAGTACTTC
CDR3aa: CSVTGREGDTTYEQYF

j_gene: TRBJ1-1
v_gene: TRBV7-3
len: 13
d_gene: NA
abundance: few
CDR3nt: TGTGCCAGCAGCTCCCAGAGTTACACTGAAGCTTTCTTT
CDR3aa: CASSSQSYTEAFF

j_gene: TRBJ2-3
v_gene: TRBV6-1
len: 12
d_gene: NA
abundance: NA
CDR3nt: TGTGCCAGCAGTGAAAGCGCCGATACGCAGTATTTT
CDR3aa: CASSESADTQYF

j_gene: TRBJ2-7
v_gene: TRBV7-9
len: 15
d_gene: NA
abundance: NA
CDR3nt: TGTGCCAGCTCCCCGGGAACCAACTACCTCTACGAGCAGTACTTC
CDR3aa: CASSPGTNYLYEQYF

j_gene: TRBJ1-1
v_gene: TRBV18
len: 15
d_gene: NA
abundance: medium-sized
CDR3nt: TGTGCCAGCTCACCGACGGGAGACATGAACACTGAAGCTTTCTTT
CDR3aa: CASSPTGDMNTEAFF

j_gene: TRBJ2-7
v_gene: TRBV9
len: 15
d_gene: NA
abundance: NA
CDR3nt: TGTGCCAGCAGCGTAACCGGGACCGACGCCTACGAGCAGTACTTC
CDR3aa: CASSVTGTDAYEQYF

j_gene: TRBJ2-3
v_gene: TRBV5-1
len: 16
d_gene: TRBD2
abundance: medium-sized
CDR3nt: TGCGCCAGCAGCTTGCTACTAGCGCAGCACACAGATACGCAGTATTTT
CDR3aa: CASSLLLAQHTDTQYF

j_gene: TRBJ2-3
v_gene: TRBV7-9
len: 18
d_gene: NA
abundance: NA
CDR3nt: TGTGCCAGCAGCTTAATTCCCGTACTCAGTACTAGCACAGATACGCAGTATTTT
CDR3aa: CASSLIPVLSTSTDTQYF

j_gene: TRBJ2-7
v_gene: TRBV7-2
len: 14
d_gene: NA
abundance: NA
CDR3nt: TGTGCCAGCAGCTTATCCTGGACGTCCTACGAGCAGTACTTC
CDR3aa: CASSLSWTSYEQYF

j_gene: TRBJ2-2
v_gene: TRBV5-1
len: 15
d_gene: NA
abundance: NA
CDR3nt: TGCGCCAGCAGCCTGTCGGGCCGGGACACCGGGGAGCTGTTTTTT
CDR3aa: CASSLSGRDTGELFF

j_gene: TRBJ2-7
v_gene: TRBV10-1
len: 11
d_gene: NA
abundance: NA
CDR3nt: TGCGCCAGCAGTGCGGGGGGCCGGCAGTACTTC
CDR3aa: CASSAGGRQYF

j_gene: TRBJ2-4
v_gene: TRBV4-1
len: 16
d_gene: NA
abundance: NA
CDR3nt: TGCGCCAGCAGCCAAGGGCGGTACCTAGCCAAAAACATTCAGTACTTC
CDR3aa: CASSQGRYLAKNIQYF

j_gene: TRBJ2-5
v_gene: TRBV27
len: 17
d_gene: TRBD2
abundance: few
CDR3nt: TGTGCCAGCAGCCCGGGGGTCATAGCGGGGGCACAAGAGACCCAGTACTTC
CDR3aa: CASSPGVIAGAQETQYF

j_gene: TRBJ2-1
v_gene: TRBV18
len: 14
d_gene: TRBD2
abundance: NA
CDR3nt: TGTGCCAGCTCACCGACTAGCGGGAGGCTCCAGCAGTTCTTC
CDR3aa: CASSPTSGRLQQFF

j_gene: TRBJ1-6
v_gene: TRBV28
len: 13
d_gene: NA
abundance: NA
CDR3nt: TGTGCCAGCAATGGACGGTATAATTCACCCCTCCACTTT
CDR3aa: CASNGRYNSPLHF

j_gene: TRBJ1-2
v_gene: TRBV30
len: 10
d_gene: NA
abundance: once
CDR3nt: TGTGCCTGGCTAGGGAATGGCTACGCCTTC
CDR3aa: CAWLGNGYAF

j_gene: TRBJ1-3
v_gene: TRBV13
len: 14
d_gene: NA
abundance: once
CDR3nt: TGTGCCAGAACCTGGGGGAGCTCCGGAAACACCATATATTTT
CDR3aa: CARTWGSSGNTIYF

j_gene: TRBJ2-6
v_gene: TRBV5-3
len: 15
d_gene: NA
abundance: NA
CDR3nt: TGTGCCAGAAGGGAAGCCAGCTCTGGGGCCAACGTCCTGACTTTC
CDR3aa: CARREASSGANVLTF

j_gene: TRBJ1-3
v_gene: TRBV28
len: 13
d_gene: TRBD1
abundance: NA
CDR3nt: TGTGCCAGCACGGGACAGATACAGGACACCATATATTTT
CDR3aa: CASTGQIQDTIYF